Presented here are 8 T cell receptor beta chains from one specimen sequenced in a study of cytomegalovirus exposure and HLA in healthy donors. 60 Vbeta and 13 Jbeta primers were used in PCR. Here immunoSEQ multiplex PCR was the method, and the copy in TCRdb shows in-frame clones only, minus some. The sample contains about 170,000 clones, over 75% of which appear only once. The sample was PBMCs. The receptors here all came from a male donor in good health and CMV-seronegative.

The CDR3 protein is CASGFRDRPSPLHF. CDR3 DNA: TGTGCCAGCGGATTCCGGGACAGGCCTTCGCCCCTCCACTTT. The chain carries TRBV2 and TRBJ1-6, with TRBD1 matching 8 bases. The CDR3 sequence is 14 residues long. The V and J ends lost 8 bases and 13 bases, in that order; junction bases with no gene match: 13. Germline V gives CDR1 SNHLY, CDR2 FYNNEI.

The CDR3 DNA sequence: TGTGCCAGCAGTTACTCGATGGGACAGAGCTCCTACGAGCAGTACTTC. Its protein is CASSYSMGQSSYEQYF. The chain has TRBV6-6 and TRBJ2-7, with 7 nucleotides matching TRBD1. This CDR3 has 16 residues. Germline CDR1 MNHNY, CDR2 SVGAGI (reference sequence). V lost 0 bases and J lost 0; bases outside the gene matches: 5.

The chain carries TRBV19 and TRBJ1-2, with D possibly matching TRBD1 (5 bases). Germline V gene sequence: CDR1 LNHDA, CDR2 SQIVND (reference sequence). This CDR3 contains 13 residues. The V end lost 6 bases, the J end lost 4 bases, and 12 bases lay between the germline ends. The CDR3 loop is CASRLGQPYGYTF. The CDR3 DNA reads as TGTGCCAGTAGATTAGGACAACCCTATGGCTACACCTTC.

J is TRBJ1-3 and V is TRBV6-6; D is unclear. The CDR3 loop spans 15 amino acids. Trimming pared 4 bases from V and 0 bases from J, leaving 10 bases between. Germline assignment: CDR1 MNHNY and CDR2 SVGAGI (reference sequence). The CDR3 reads CASSSPVYSGNTIYF. The CDR3 DNA reads as TGTGCCAGCAGTTCTCCAGTTTACTCTGGAAACACCATATATTTT.

The chain recombines TRBV5-1 with TRBJ2-5; 12 positions match TRBD2. Near its end, the DNA agrees better with TRBJ2-7, so the J call may be wrong. The CDR3 contains 15 residues. CDR1 and CDR2 (germline): SGHRS, YFSETQ. In nucleotides, the CDR3 is TGCGCCAGCAGCTCCCTAGCGGGGGGGACCTACGAGCAGTACTTC. It yields the protein CASSSLAGGTYEQYF.

V and J are TRBV10-1 and TRBJ1-1; D gene uncertain. The germline V and J ends were trimmed by 6 bases and 5 bases, with 10 bases remaining between them. The germline gives CDR1 WNHNN, CDR2 SYGVQD (reference sequence). CDR3 length equals 12 residues. Here the CDR3 reads CASSQIGTEAFF. The CDR3 nucleotides are TGCGCCAGCAGCCAAATCGGGACTGAAGCTTTCTTT.

The V call is TRBV6-5, the J call TRBJ2-7; 8 bases line up with TRBD2. Unmatched junction bases numbered 4, after V lost 0 bases and J lost 3 bases. Germline lookup yields CDR1 MNHEY and CDR2 SVGAGI. The CDR3 spans 15 residues. CDR3 protein: CASSYSLLADYEQYF. The CDR3 bases are TGTGCCAGCAGTTACTCGTTACTAGCGGACTACGAGCAGTACTTC.

J is TRBJ1-6 and V is TRBV27, with TRBD1 matching 8 bases. The CDR3 is 16 amino acids. Germline V gene lookup returns CDR1 MNHEY and CDR2 SMNVEV (reference sequence). Trimming removed 4 bases from V and 9 bases from J; junction bases left unmatched: 11. CDR3 nucleotides: TGTGCCAGCAGTTCCCTACGGACAGGGCTAGGTTCACCCCTCCACTTT. Its translation: CASSSLRTGLGSPLHF.